The 3 T cell receptor beta chains below come from one sample, sequenced in a study of identical twins. TCRdb re-derived calls from the 5' RACE reads in MiXCR, one entry per CDR3 protein. The sample contains just over 450,000 distinct CDR3 sequences, 14% of which appear only once. A further study also used this sample, focusing on yellow fever vaccine responses in identical twins.

What was sequenced was CD4+ T cells sorted from blood. Receptors were obtained from a woman between 18 and 30 years old in good health.

The rearrangement joins TRBV5-5 to TRBJ2-2, with 7 bases that match TRBD2. V shed 1 base and J 2 bases; nucleotides not matched to a gene: 8. Per germline, CDR1 SGHKS and CDR2 YYEKEE (reference sequence). There are 17 residues in the CDR3. DNA of the CDR3: TGTGCCAGCAGCTTGAGAATGGCGGGGGAAAACACCGGGGAGCTGTTTTTT. It encodes CASSLRMAGENTGELFF.

This clonotype was detected a few times. The chain has TRBV28 and TRBJ2-4, with D possibly being TRBD1 (6 bases). CDR1 MDHEN and CDR2 SYDVKM come from the germline V gene. V gave up 3 bases and J gave up 6 bases, with 15 bases separating them. The CDR3 spans 15 residues. CDR3 DNA: TGTGCCAGCAGTTTGCGAACCGGACAGCGAAACATTCAGTACTTC. Protein product: CASSLRTGQRNIQYF.

V and J are TRBV3-1 and TRBJ2-1; no definite D call. The germline V and J ends were trimmed by 3 bases and 5 bases, with 11 bases remaining between them. Germline V CDR1 and CDR2: LGHDT, YNNKEL (reference sequence). The CDR3 sequence is 14 residues long. The CDR3, as DNA: TGTGCCAGCAGCCAGTTTAGCAGCAACAATGAGCAGTTCTTC. This sequence encodes CASSQFSSNNEQFF.